This T cell receptor beta chain was sequenced for a study of shared clonotypes between healthy human individuals. Study information: Each donor contributed plates that comprised three CD4 naive, three CD4 memory, two CD8 naive and one CD8 memory.

General study points: The authors sampled blood alone, and tissue repertoires likely differ. At large depth, rarefaction still showed sorted-subset sequencing to be incomplete.

Healthy HIV-negative adults without recent acute infections or vaccinations served as donors. To note about this clone: What it recognizes is unknown.

CDR1 and CDR2 from the germline V gene are SGHRS and YFSETQ. The CDR3 totals 17 residues. V dropped 0 bases and J dropped 4; count of bases not matched to a gene: 8. The table came from immunoSEQ multiplex PCR; TCRdb's copy has only in-frame clones and leaves some out. The table shows over a million clones, with approximately 80% occurring only once. This sequence was found in a man between 18 and 29 years old in good health. Some clones in this sample may be carry-over from other donors' samples. The sequencing input was memory CD4+ T cells from PBMCs. This sample's subset: CD45RA-negative fraction. The chain employs TRBV5-1 and TRBJ1-3; the match to TRBD1 covers 9 bases. The CDR3 loop reads CASSLGNTGGSGNTIYF. DNA of the CDR3: TGCGCCAGCAGCTTGGGGAATACAGGGGGCTCCGGAAACACCATATATTTT.